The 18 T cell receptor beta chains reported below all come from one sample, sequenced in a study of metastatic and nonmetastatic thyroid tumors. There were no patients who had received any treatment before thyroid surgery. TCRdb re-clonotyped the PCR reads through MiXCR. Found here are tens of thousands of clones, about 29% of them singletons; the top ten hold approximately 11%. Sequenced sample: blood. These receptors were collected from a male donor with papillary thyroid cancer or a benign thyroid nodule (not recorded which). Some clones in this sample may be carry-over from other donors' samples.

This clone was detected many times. CDR3 nucleotides: TGCGCCAGCAGCTTGGCCAAAGCGCGAAAGACAGATACGCAGTATTTT. Translated, it gives CASSLAKARKTDTQYF. The J gene is TRBJ2-3, the V gene TRBV5-1, with D unclear. The CDR3 is made up of 16 amino acids. V dropped 0 bases and J dropped 3 bases, with 14 bases sitting between them. Germline CDR1 is SGHRS and CDR2 is YFSETQ.

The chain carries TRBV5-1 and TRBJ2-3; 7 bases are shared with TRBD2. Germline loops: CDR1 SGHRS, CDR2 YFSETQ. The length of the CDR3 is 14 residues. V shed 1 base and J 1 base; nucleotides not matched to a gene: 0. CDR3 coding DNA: TGCGCCAGCAGCTTGACTAGCGGCACAGATACGCAGTATTTT. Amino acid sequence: CASSLTSGTDTQYF.

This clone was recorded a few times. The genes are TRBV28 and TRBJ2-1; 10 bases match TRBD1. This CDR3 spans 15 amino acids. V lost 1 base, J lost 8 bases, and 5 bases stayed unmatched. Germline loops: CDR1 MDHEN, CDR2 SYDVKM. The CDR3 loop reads CASSLLGTGVYEQFF. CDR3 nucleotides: TGTGCCAGCAGTTTATTGGGGACAGGGGTTTATGAGCAGTTCTTC.

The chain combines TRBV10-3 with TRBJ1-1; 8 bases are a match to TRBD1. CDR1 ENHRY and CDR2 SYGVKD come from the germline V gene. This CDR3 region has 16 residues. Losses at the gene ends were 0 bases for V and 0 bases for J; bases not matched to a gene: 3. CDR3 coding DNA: TGTGCCATCAGTGAGTCGGGGACAGGACTGAACACTGAAGCTTTCTTT. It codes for CAISESGTGLNTEAFF.

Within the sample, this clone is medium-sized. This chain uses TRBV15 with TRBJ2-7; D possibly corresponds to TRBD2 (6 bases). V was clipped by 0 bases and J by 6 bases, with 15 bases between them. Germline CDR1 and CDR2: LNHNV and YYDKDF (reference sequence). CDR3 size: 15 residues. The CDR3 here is CATSRDLPPEGEQYF. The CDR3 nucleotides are TGTGCCACCAGCAGAGACCTTCCGCCGGAGGGCGAGCAGTACTTC.

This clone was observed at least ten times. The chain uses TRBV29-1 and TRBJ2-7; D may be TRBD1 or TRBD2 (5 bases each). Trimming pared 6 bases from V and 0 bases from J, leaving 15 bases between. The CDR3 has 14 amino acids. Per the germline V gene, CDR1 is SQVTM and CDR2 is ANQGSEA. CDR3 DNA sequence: TGCAGCGTACTAACGTACGGGACCTCCTACGAGCAGTACTTC. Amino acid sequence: CSVLTYGTSYEQYF.

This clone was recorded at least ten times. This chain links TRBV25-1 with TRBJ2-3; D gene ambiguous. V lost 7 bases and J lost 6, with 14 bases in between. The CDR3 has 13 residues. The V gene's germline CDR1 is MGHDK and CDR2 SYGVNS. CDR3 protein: CASIDGARDTQYF. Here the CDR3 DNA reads TGTGCCAGCATCGACGGAGCTAGGGATACGCAGTATTTT.

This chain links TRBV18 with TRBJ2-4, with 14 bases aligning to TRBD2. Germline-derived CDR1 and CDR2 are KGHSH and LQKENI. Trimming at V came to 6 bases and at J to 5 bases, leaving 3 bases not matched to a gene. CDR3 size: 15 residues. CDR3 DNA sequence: TGTGCCAGCTCTCCGGGACTAGCGGGAGAAAACATTCAGTACTTC. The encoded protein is CASSPGLAGENIQYF.

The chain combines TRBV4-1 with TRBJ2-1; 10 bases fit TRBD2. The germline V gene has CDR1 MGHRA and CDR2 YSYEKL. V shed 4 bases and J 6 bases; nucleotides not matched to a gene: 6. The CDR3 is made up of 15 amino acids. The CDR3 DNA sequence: TGCGCCAGCAGCCGTCTAGCGGGAGTCCCCAATGAGCAGTTCTTC. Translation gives CASSRLAGVPNEQFF.

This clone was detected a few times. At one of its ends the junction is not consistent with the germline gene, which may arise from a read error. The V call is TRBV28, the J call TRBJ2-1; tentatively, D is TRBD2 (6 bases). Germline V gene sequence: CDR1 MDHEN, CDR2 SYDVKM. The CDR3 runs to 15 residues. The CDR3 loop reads CASSLRASVGNEHFF. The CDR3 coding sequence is TGTGCCAGCAGTTTGAGGGCTAGCGTTGGAAATGAGCATTTCTTC.

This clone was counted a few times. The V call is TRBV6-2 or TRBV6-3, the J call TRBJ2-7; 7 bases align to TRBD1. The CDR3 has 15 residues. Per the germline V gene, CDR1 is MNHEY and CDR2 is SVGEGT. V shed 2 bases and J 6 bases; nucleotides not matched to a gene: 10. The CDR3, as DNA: TGTGCCAGCAGTTACGTTCTAGGGGGCCCCGGCGAGCAGTACTTC. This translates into CASSYVLGGPGEQYF.

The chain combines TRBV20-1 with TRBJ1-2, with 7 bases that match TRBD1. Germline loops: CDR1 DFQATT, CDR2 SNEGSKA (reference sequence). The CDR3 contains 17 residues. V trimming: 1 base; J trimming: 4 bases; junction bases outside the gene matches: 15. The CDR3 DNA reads TGCAGTGCTAGAGCACAGGGGTTGAGCGGGGACATCTATGGCTACACCTTC. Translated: CSARAQGLSGDIYGYTF.

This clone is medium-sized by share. CDR3 amino acids: CASSYWDRSEAFF. CDR3 bases: TGTGCCAGCAGTTATTGGGACAGGTCTGAAGCTTTCTTT. V gene TRBV6-1 combines with J gene TRBJ1-1; TRBD1 matches at 8 bases. The ends lost 5 bases at V and 6 bases at J; junction bases unmatched: 5. The CDR3 runs 13 residues. Germline V CDR1 and CDR2: MNHNS, SASEGT.

CDR3 DNA sequence: TGCAGTGCAACGCGTCTAGCGGGAGGAAACAATGAGCAGTTCTTC. Translation gives CSATRLAGGNNEQFF. This chain connects TRBV20-1 to TRBJ2-1; 11 nucleotides line up with TRBD2. Germline V CDR1 and CDR2: DFQATT, SNEGSKA (reference sequence). The length of the CDR3 is 15 residues. With V trimmed by 6 bases and J by 5 bases, 9 bases remained unmatched.

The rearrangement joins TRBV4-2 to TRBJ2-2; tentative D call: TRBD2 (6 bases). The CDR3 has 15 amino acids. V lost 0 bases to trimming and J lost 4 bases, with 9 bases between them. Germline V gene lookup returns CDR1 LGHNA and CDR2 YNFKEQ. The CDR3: CASSQDGTPTGELFF. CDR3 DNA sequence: TGTGCCAGCAGCCAAGATGGGACTCCCACCGGGGAGCTGTTTTTT.

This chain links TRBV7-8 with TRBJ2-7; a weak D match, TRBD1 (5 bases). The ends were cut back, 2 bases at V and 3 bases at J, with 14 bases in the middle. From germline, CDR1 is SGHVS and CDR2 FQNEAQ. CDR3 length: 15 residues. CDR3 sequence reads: CASSLPQGSGYEQYF. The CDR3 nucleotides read TGTGCCAGCAGCTTACCCCAGGGATCGGGCTACGAGCAGTACTTC. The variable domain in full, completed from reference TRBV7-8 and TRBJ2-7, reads GAGVSQSPRYKVAKRGQDVALRCDPISGHVSLFWYQQALGQGPEFLTYFQNEAQLDKSGLPSDRFFAERPEGSVSTLKIQRTQQEDSAVYLCASSLPQGSGYEQYFGPGTRLTVT.

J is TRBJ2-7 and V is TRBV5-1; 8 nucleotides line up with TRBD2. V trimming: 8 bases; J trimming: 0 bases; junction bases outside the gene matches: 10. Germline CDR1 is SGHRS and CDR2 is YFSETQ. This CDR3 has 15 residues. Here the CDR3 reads CASREGGRSSYEQYF. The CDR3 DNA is TGCGCCAGTCGGGAAGGCGGGAGGAGCTCCTACGAGCAGTACTTC.

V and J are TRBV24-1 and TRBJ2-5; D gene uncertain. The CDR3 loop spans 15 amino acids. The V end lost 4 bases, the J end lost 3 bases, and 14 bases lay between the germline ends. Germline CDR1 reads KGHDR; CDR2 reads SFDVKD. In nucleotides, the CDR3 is TGTGCCACCAGTGACCCCGTGCAGGTGAAAGAGACCCAGTACTTC. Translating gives CATSDPVQVKETQYF.